The 7 T cell receptor beta chains below all came from one sample that was sequenced in a study of T cell repertoires in cytomegalovirus infection. Using its own MiXCR run on the reads, TCRdb lists one record per CDR3 protein. This table has fewer than 1,000,000 distinct CDR3 sequences, 25% to 40% appearing once. These receptors lack a known antigen. This material consisted of cultured CD8+ T cells from PBMCs, taken from culture after CMV antigen stimulation. The receptor set was obtained from a human donor in good health (CMV status not recorded). Some clones in this sample may be carry-over from other donors' samples.

This clonotype appeared many times. V usage is TRBV7-3 and J usage is TRBJ2-3; D not resolved. This CDR3 has 13 amino acids. The V gene lost 5 bases and the J gene lost 6 bases, with 12 bases spanning the gap. The germline gives CDR1 SGHTA, CDR2 FQGTGA. The CDR3 DNA sequence: TGTGCCAGCAGCCCCCACGTCGGGGATACGCAGTATTTT. Translated: CASSPHVGDTQYF. The whole variable domain, filled in from reference TRBV7-3 and TRBJ2-3, reads GAGVSQTPSNKVTEKGKYVELRCDPISGHTALYWYRQSLGQGPEFLIYFQGTGAADDSGLPNDRFFAVRPEGSVSTLKIQRTERGDSAVYLCASSPHVGDTQYFGPGTRLTVL.

This chain joins TRBV2 and TRBJ1-5; D gene unclear. This CDR3 contains 15 residues. Germline lookup yields CDR1 SNHLY and CDR2 FYNNEI. The V and J ends lost 6 bases and 0 bases respectively, with 12 bases between them. The CDR3 DNA is TGTGCCAGCAGCCCCGAATTTTATAGCAATCAGCCCCAGCATTTT. This gives the protein CASSPEFYSNQPQHF.

CDR3 sequence reads: CASRPQANYGYTF. The CDR3 DNA follows: TGTGCCAGCAGACCTCAGGCTAACTATGGCTACACCTTC. This chain joins TRBV27 and TRBJ1-2, with D hard to call. CDR3 size: 13 residues. Trimming pared 6 bases from V and 0 bases from J, leaving 8 bases between. The germline gives CDR1 MNHEY, CDR2 SMNVEV (reference sequence).

The rearrangement joins TRBV20-1 to TRBJ2-1, with TRBD2 matching 10 bases. V lost 1 base to trimming and J lost 5 bases; unmatched junction nucleotides: 8. In germline, CDR1 is DFQATT, CDR2 SNEGSKA (reference sequence). This CDR3 is built from 16 residues. The CDR3 region is CSARALKAGGNNEQFF. DNA of the CDR3: TGCAGTGCTAGAGCCCTCAAAGCGGGGGGGAACAATGAGCAGTTCTTC.

The chain is built from TRBV7-6 and TRBJ2-1; a possible D gene is TRBD2 (6 bases). CDR1 SGHVS and CDR2 FNYEAQ come from the germline V gene. Trimming shortened V by 5 bases and J by 7 bases, and 12 bases separated the two germline ends. The length of the CDR3 is 13 residues. The CDR3 DNA reads as TGTGCCAGCAGCCCCGGGGGTCGGAATGAGCAGTTCTTC. It codes for CASSPGGRNEQFF.

This chain connects TRBV3-1 to TRBJ2-7; TRBD2 agrees at 7 bases. The CDR3 consists of 16 residues. J gave up 2 bases and V 3 bases, and 10 bases lay outside the gene matches. In germline, CDR1 is LGHDT, CDR2 YNNKEL (reference sequence). The chain's CDR3 is CASSHPPGLSAYEQYF. The CDR3, as DNA: TGTGCCAGCAGCCACCCCCCGGGACTATCCGCCTACGAGCAGTACTTC.

V usage is TRBV19 and J usage is TRBJ1-1; D possibly corresponds to TRBD1 (6 bases). The V gene's germline CDR1 is LNHDA and CDR2 SQIVND (reference sequence). V lost 2 bases and J 4 bases, leaving 11 bases between the germline ends. The CDR3 runs to 14 residues. The chain's CDR3 is CASSITPRGTEAFF. CDR3 DNA sequence: TGTGCCAGTAGTATAACCCCCAGGGGCACTGAAGCTTTCTTT.